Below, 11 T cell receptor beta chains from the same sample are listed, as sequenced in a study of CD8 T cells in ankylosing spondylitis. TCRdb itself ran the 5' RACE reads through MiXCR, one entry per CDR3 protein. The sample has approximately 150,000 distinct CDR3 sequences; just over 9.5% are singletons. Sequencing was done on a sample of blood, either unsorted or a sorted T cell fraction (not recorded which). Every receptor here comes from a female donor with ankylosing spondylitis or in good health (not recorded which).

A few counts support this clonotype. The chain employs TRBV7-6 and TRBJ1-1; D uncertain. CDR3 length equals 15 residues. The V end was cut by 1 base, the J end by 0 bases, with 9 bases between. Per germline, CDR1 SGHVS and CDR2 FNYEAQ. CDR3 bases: TGTGCCAGCAGCTTAGGGGAGGAGGTGAACACTGAAGCTTTCTTT. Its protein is CASSLGEEVNTEAFF.

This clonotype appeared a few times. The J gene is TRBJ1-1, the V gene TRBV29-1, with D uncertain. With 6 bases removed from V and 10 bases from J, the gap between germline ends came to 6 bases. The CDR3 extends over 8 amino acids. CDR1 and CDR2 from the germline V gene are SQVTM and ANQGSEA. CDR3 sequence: CSVPGAFF. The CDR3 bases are TGCAGCGTCCCTGGAGCTTTCTTT.

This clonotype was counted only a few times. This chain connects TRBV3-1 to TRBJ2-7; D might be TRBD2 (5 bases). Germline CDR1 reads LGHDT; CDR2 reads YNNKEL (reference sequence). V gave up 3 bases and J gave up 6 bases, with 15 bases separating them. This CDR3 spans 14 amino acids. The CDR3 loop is CASSQLTGLREQYF. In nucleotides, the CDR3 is TGTGCCAGCAGCCAGTTGACTGGACTGCGCGAGCAGTACTTC.

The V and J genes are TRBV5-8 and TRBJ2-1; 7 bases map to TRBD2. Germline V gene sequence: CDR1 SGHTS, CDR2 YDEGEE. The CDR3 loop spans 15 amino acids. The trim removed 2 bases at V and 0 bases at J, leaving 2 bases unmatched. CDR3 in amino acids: CASSLAGNSYNEQFF. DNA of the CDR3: TGTGCCAGCAGCTTAGCGGGAAACTCCTACAATGAGCAGTTCTTC.

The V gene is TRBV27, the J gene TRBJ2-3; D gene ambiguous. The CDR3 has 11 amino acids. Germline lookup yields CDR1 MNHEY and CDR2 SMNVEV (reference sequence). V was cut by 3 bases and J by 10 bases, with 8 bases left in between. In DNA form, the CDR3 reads TGTGCCAGCAGTTTTCCCCCGGCGCAGTATTTT. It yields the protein CASSFPPAQYF.

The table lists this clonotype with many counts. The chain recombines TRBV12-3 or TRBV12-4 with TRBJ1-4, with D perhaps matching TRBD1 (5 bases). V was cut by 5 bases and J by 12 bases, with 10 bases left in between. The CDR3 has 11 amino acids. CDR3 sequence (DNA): TGTGCCAGCAGTGTGGGGACGGAACTGTTTTTT. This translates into CASSVGTELFF.

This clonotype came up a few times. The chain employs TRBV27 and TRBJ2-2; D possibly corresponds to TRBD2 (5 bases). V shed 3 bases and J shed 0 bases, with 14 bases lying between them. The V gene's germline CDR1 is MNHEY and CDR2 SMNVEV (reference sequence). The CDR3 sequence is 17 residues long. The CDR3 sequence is CASSFSPPRANTGELFF. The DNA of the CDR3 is TGTGCCAGCAGTTTTTCCCCCCCGCGGGCGAACACCGGGGAGCTGTTTTTT.

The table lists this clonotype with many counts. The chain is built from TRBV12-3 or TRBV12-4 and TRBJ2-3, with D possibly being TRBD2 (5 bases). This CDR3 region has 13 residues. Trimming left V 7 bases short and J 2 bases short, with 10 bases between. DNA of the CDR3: TGTGCCAGCATGGGAGAAAACACAGATACGCAGTATTTT. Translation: CASMGENTDTQYF.

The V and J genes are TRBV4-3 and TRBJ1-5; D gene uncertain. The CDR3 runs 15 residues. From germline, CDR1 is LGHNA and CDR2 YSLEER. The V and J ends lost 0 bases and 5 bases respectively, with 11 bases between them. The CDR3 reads CASSQDHQVYQPQHF. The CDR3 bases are TGCGCCAGCAGCCAAGATCACCAGGTATATCAGCCCCAGCATTTT.

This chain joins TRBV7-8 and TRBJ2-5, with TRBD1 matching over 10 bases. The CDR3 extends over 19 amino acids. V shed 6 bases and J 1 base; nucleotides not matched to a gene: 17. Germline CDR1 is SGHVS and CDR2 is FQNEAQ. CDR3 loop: CASSHPGQGPLPAQETQYF. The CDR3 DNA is TGTGCCAGCAGTCACCCGGGACAGGGGCCTCTTCCCGCCCAAGAGACCCAGTACTTC.

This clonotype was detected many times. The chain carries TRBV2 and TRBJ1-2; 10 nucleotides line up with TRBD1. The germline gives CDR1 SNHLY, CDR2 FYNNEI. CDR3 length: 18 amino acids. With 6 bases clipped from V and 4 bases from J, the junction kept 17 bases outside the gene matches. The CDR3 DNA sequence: TGTGCCAGCAGGCCCCCTAAAGGAGTCGGGGACAGGGGCTATGGCTACACCTTC. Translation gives CASRPPKGVGDRGYGYTF.